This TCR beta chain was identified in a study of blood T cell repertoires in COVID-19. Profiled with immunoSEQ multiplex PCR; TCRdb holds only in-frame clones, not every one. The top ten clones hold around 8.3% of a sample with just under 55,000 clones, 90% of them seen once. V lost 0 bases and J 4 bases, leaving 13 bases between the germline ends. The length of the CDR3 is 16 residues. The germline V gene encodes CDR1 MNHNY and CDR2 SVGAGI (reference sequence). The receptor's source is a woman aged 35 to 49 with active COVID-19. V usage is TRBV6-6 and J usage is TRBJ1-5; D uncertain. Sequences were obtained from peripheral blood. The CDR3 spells CASSYSVGSGNQPQHF. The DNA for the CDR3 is TGTGCCAGCAGTTACTCCGTTGGGTCAGGTAATCAGCCCCAGCATTTT.